This T cell receptor (beta chain) appears in the sequencing data of a study of vaccination and CD4 T cells after COVID-19. The Oncomine TCR Beta short-read assay was applied to DNA of cultured CD4+ T cells. TCRdb recomputed calls from the PCR reads with MiXCR, one row per CDR3 protein. The table has about 15,000 distinct CDR3 sequences, around 40% seen once; the top ten hold 20% to 25%. Treatment denoted: 10-day PBMC culture with coronavirus spike peptide pools or control peptides (ViraFEST assay). Germline CDR1 reads SGHDN; CDR2 reads FVKESK. CDR3 size: 14 residues. Trimming shortened V by 1 base and J by 0 bases, and 6 bases separated the two germline ends. Points on this clonotype: Its target is not known.

The sample consisted of cultured CD4+ T cells from blood. This receptor was identified in a human donor with COVID-19. The chain couples TRBV14 to TRBJ1-1; TRBD1 might be the D (6 bases). The CDR3 coding sequence is TGTGCCAGCAGCCAAGGACAGGTGAACACTGAAGCTTTCTTT. This codes for CASSQGQVNTEAFF. Supplemented by reference TRBV14 and TRBJ1-1, the full variable domain reads EAGVTQFPSHSVIEKGQTVTLRCDPISGHDNLYWYRRVMGKEIKFLLHFVKESKQDESGMPNNRFLAERTGGTYSTLKVQPAELEDSGVYFCASSQGQVNTEAFFGQGTRLTVV.